The source of this T cell receptor beta chain is a study of shared clonotypes between healthy human individuals. Repertoires were generated with immunoSEQ multiplex PCR, while TCRdb's copy carries only in-frame clones and drops some. The sample consists of almost 700,000 clones, roughly nine tenths of them appearing once. Germline V gene lookup returns CDR1 MDHEN and CDR2 SYDVKM. The junction had 14 bases not matched to a gene; V was cut back by 2 bases and J by 5 bases. The CDR3 has 17 residues. CD45RO-negative, CCR7-positively selected cells formed the naive CD8 fraction, excluding terminally differentiated effector memory CD45RA+ cells.

The sequenced sample was naive CD8+ T cells sorted from blood. The TCR originated in a man aged 25 to 40 in good health. The chain employs TRBV28 and TRBJ1-2; TRBD1 matches at 7 bases. The CDR3 nucleotides are TGTGCCAGCAGTTTAGGCCTTGGACAGGCGAGCCTATATGGCTACACCTTC. This codes for CASSLGLGQASLYGYTF.